This T cell receptor beta chain was found in a study of T cell repertoires in cytomegalovirus infection. Background on the study: Public TCR beta signature analysis indicated the presence of both CMV infection and matching HLA type. Study-level results: The cumulative frequency of public TCR beta families distinguished individuals who carried CMV together with the relevant HLA.

V was trimmed by 4 bases and J by 9 bases, leaving 15 bases between them. This CDR3 is built from 14 residues. Germline CDR1 SGHTA, CDR2 FQGNSA. Remarks on this clonotype: Its antigen is as yet unknown.

Each CDR3 protein gets one entry after TCRdb re-called the reads with MiXCR. The sample lists 900,000 to 950,000 distinct CDR3 sequences; 30% to 40% were seen once. This sample comprised cultured CD8+ T cells from PBMCs, obtained from culture after CMV antigen stimulation. The TCR comes from a human donor in good health (CMV status not recorded). Some clones in this sample may be carry-over from other donors' samples. The J gene is TRBJ2-2, the V gene TRBV7-2; no reliable D call. CDR3 loop: CASSSPHNYWELFF. CDR3 in DNA: TGTGCCAGCAGCTCACCACACAACTACTGGGAGCTGTTTTTT.